These 3 T cell receptor beta chains share one sample of origin, sequenced in a study of long-term antiretroviral therapy in people with HIV. Version v3.0 of the immunoSEQ assay ran at survey level. Generated by immunoSEQ multiplex PCR, the TCRdb table keeps only in-frame clones and is missing some. The profile shows 17,000 or so clones, roughly nine tenths of them singletons. The sample here was unsorted PBMCs, taken 4.2 years after starting antiretroviral therapy. The receptors derive from a man aged 45-60 years with HIV.

V gene TRBV30 combines with J gene TRBJ1-5; D may be TRBD1 (5 bases). The CDR3 totals 13 residues. Germline CDR1 is GTSNPN and CDR2 is SVGIG (reference sequence). V was trimmed by 1 base and J by 4 bases, leaving 8 bases between them. CDR3 nucleotides: TGTGCCTGGAGTGGGACATCAAATCAGCCCCAGCATTTT. It is translated as CAWSGTSNQPQHF.

The chain couples TRBV14 to TRBJ2-1; D gene ambiguous. Trimming removed 0 bases at V and 2 bases at J, with 8 bases between. The CDR3 is 15 residues long. Germline assignment: CDR1 SGHDN and CDR2 FVKESK. CDR3 loop: CASSQDVGTYNEQFF. The DNA of the CDR3 is TGTGCCAGCAGCCAAGATGTGGGGACCTACAATGAGCAGTTCTTC.

This chain uses TRBV6-4 with TRBJ1-2, with D possibly TRBD1 on 5 matching bases. The CDR3 loop spans 13 amino acids. In germline, CDR1 is MRHNA, CDR2 SNTAGT. The V gene lost 2 bases and the J gene lost 4 bases, with 8 bases spanning the gap. The CDR3 loop is CASSDGGSYGYTF. The CDR3 DNA reads as TGTGCCAGCAGTGACGGGGGGAGCTATGGCTACACCTTC.